The clone carrying this T cell receptor (beta chain) was seen a single time. Generated by immunoSEQ multiplex PCR, the TCRdb table keeps only in-frame clones and is missing some. The table shows around 78,000 clones, with approximately 90% occurring only once. The record originates from a study of blood T cell repertoires in COVID-19. Germline V gene sequence: CDR1 KGHSH, CDR2 LQKENI. The CDR3 sequence is 12 residues long. Trimming took 8 bases from V and 3 from J, leaving 10 bases between them. Sequenced input: PBMCs or T cells enriched from blood (not recorded which). The chain couples TRBV18 to TRBJ1-1; D possibly corresponds to TRBD1 (5 bases). This receptor was taken from a woman in her forties or fifties with acute COVID-19. As DNA, the CDR3 is TGTGCCAGCAGGTCGGGGGACACTGAAGCTTTCTTT. The encoded protein is CASRSGDTEAFF.